Listed below are T cell receptor beta chains from one sample, sequenced in a study of monozygotic twins with inflammatory bowel disease. TCRdb re-called the 5' RACE reads and gives one entry per CDR3 protein, without DNA. The sample table sets out 350,000 to 500,000 distinct CDR3 sequences. The sample taken for sequencing was blood. The receptors were gathered from a human donor with ulcerative colitis or Crohn's disease, or a healthy co-twin of an affected twin (not recorded which). CDR3s include the opening cysteine and the closing phenylalanine or tryptophan. Each record gives: J gene, CDR3 length, V gene, CDR3 protein.

J: TRBJ2-5
length: 13
V: TRBV5-1
CDR3: CASSGPTQETQYF

J: TRBJ1-5
length: 12
V: TRBV12-2
CDR3: CASRLGNQPQHF

J: TRBJ2-1
length: 12
V: TRBV28
CDR3: CASSSGFAEQFF

J: TRBJ1-1
length: 13
V: TRBV29-1
CDR3: CGGRGAIGAEAFF

J: TRBJ2-5
length: 14
V: TRBV5-1
CDR3: CASSQPTLEETQYF

J: TRBJ1-5
length: 12
V: TRBV7-9
CDR3: CASQEGSQPQHF

J: TRBJ2-2
length: 14
V: TRBV11-2
CDR3: CASSDRGRTGELFF

J: TRBJ2-5
length: 15
V: TRBV20-1
CDR3: CSARDDRGAWETQYF

J: TRBJ1-4
length: 14
V: TRBV3-1
CDR3: CASSPDRNNEKLFF

J: TRBJ2-1
length: 16
V: TRBV11-2
CDR3: CASSLAAESSYNEQFF

J: TRBJ2-3
length: 15
V: TRBV6-5
CDR3: CASSTEAGATDTQYF

J: TRBJ1-1
length: 14
V: TRBV7-2
CDR3: CASSPHSMNTEAFF

J: TRBJ2-2
length: 18
V: TRBV6-1
CDR3: CASSPTRSGGANTGELFF

J: TRBJ1-4
length: 14
V: TRBV5-1
CDR3: CASSFETGLEKLFF

J: TRBJ1-6
length: 14
V: TRBV12-3/TRBV12-4
CDR3: CASSRDGNNSPLHF

J: TRBJ1-3
length: 13
V: TRBV19
CDR3: CASSMAGGNTIYF

J: TRBJ2-5
length: 13
V: TRBV4-2
CDR3: CVSSQRGGETQYF

J: TRBJ1-5
length: 17
V: TRBV12-3/TRBV12-4
CDR3: CASSLGQGGAPNQPQHF

J: TRBJ1-2
length: 14
V: TRBV7-8
CDR3: CASSLSAHGDGYTF

J: TRBJ1-6
length: 15
V: TRBV12-3/TRBV12-4
CDR3: CASTLGGSPNSPLHF

J: TRBJ2-7
length: 15
V: TRBV10-3
CDR3: CAISGVSTSSYEQYF

J: TRBJ1-5
length: 15
V: TRBV12-3/TRBV12-4
CDR3: CASSLWPLLNQPQHF

J: TRBJ2-1
length: 15
V: TRBV12-3/TRBV12-4
CDR3: CASSGGDRGRGEQFF

J: TRBJ2-6
length: 15
V: TRBV20-1
CDR3: CSARDDSSGANALTF

J: TRBJ2-1
length: 13
V: TRBV7-6
CDR3: CASSLLAGGQKFF

J: TRBJ2-7
length: 15
V: TRBV5-4
CDR3: CASSLWTGVFHEQYF

J: TRBJ2-1
length: 17
V: TRBV10-3
CDR3: CAIKLAGAMSSYNEQFF

J: TRBJ1-1
length: 14
V: TRBV6-5
CDR3: CASSYVGQGTEAFF

J: TRBJ1-5
length: 19
V: TRBV6-5
CDR3: CASSYSTPTGGRSNQPQHF

J: TRBJ1-6
length: 15
V: TRBV9
CDR3: CASSAGDRDNSPLHF

J: TRBJ2-2
length: 15
V: TRBV5-1
CDR3: CASSRTSGGIGELFF

J: TRBJ2-1
length: 16
V: TRBV7-2
CDR3: CASSRAESRGLESWFF

J: TRBJ1-1
length: 14
V: TRBV5-1
CDR3: CASSLEGANTEAFF

J: TRBJ2-4
length: 15
V: TRBV28
CDR3: CASSSAGPSQGIQYF

J: TRBJ2-1
length: 12
V: TRBV20-1
CDR3: CSALTSGNEQFF

J: TRBJ1-1
length: 14
V: TRBV5-5
CDR3: CASSPLVQNTEAFF

J: TRBJ2-7
length: 16
V: TRBV12-3/TRBV12-4
CDR3: CASSSLGGGDLYEQYF